This paragraph covers one TCR beta chain sequence. With 60 Vbeta and 13 Jbeta primers, the PCR was carried out. The repertoire was sequenced with immunoSEQ multiplex PCR; TCRdb's copy has only in-frame clones and lacks some. The sample comprises over 100,000 clones, roughly 80% of which are singletons, and roughly 1.9% rests with the top ten. The data belong to a study of cytomegalovirus exposure and HLA in healthy donors. CDR3 size: 15 residues. Germline lookup yields CDR1 MNHEY and CDR2 SMNVEV (reference sequence). With 4 bases removed from V and 3 bases from J, the gap between germline ends came to 15 bases.

The sample comprised PBMCs. This receptor was identified in a woman in her thirties or forties in good health and CMV-seronegative. The rearrangement links TRBV27 to TRBJ1-2; no reliable D call. CDR3 sequence reads: CASSSPRSNYYGYTF. The CDR3 coding sequence is TGTGCCAGCAGTTCCCCGAGGAGCAACTACTATGGCTACACCTTC.